The 29 T cell receptor beta chains given below trace back to one sample, sequenced in a study of cytomegalovirus exposure and HLA in healthy donors. Primers: 60 Vbeta forward and 13 Jbeta reverse. Assay: immunoSEQ multiplex PCR; the TCRdb copy retains only in-frame clones and omits some. The sample has about 200,000 clones, about 88% seen once. Source material: PBMCs. These receptors were obtained from a woman under 40 in good health and CMV-seronegative.

V and J are TRBV6-1 and TRBJ1-5, with D maybe TRBD1 (6 bases). There are 13 residues in the CDR3. Trimming pared 10 bases from V and 1 base from J, leaving 11 bases between. The germline V gene has CDR1 MNHNS and CDR2 SASEGT. The CDR3 bases are TGTGCCACCTCAGGGGAGAGCAATCAGCCCCAGCATTTT. It encodes CATSGESNQPQHF.

This chain joins TRBV5-5 and TRBJ2-7; D might be TRBD2 (6 bases). The ends were cut back, 3 bases at V and 3 bases at J, with 16 bases in the middle. The CDR3 sequence is 15 residues long. Germline V gene data show CDR1 as SGHKS and CDR2 as YYEKEE (reference sequence). CDR3 in amino acids: CASSWSRNGGYEQYF. CDR3 nucleotides: TGTGCCAGCAGCTGGAGTCGGAACGGGGGCTACGAGCAGTACTTC.

The V call is TRBV5-3, the J call TRBJ2-6; TRBD1 is a possible D gene (5 bases). TRBV5-3 is known as an ORF, though its function is uncertain. CDR3 length: 17 residues. The V end was cut by 0 bases, the J end by 0 bases, with 10 bases between. The CDR3 reads CARSLGGSSSGANVLTF. The CDR3, as DNA: TGTGCCAGAAGCTTGGGGGGCTCAAGCTCTGGGGCCAACGTCCTGACTTTC.

The CDR3 DNA reads TGTGCCAGTTTCTCCCCGGGAGGCTTCAATCAGCCCCAGCATTTT. As protein: CASFSPGGFNQPQHF. The rearrangement joins TRBV28 to TRBJ1-5; D is ambiguous. The germline V and J ends were trimmed by 9 bases and 3 bases, with 18 bases remaining between them. Germline lookup yields CDR1 MDHEN and CDR2 SYDVKM. This CDR3 contains 15 residues.

The count of this clone is one. The chain links TRBV28 to TRBJ2-5; 7 bases align to TRBD2. Germline CDR1 MDHEN, CDR2 SYDVKM. V dropped 3 bases and J dropped 0; count of bases not matched to a gene: 1. CDR3 length: 14 residues. Here the CDR3 reads CASSLRGNQETQYF. In DNA, the CDR3 is TGTGCCAGCAGTTTGCGGGGGAACCAAGAGACCCAGTACTTC.

The count of this clone is one. The chain's CDR3 is CASSLEGGDTQYF. CDR3 in DNA: TGTGCCAGCAGCTTAGAGGGAGGGGATACGCAGTATTTT. This chain joins TRBV5-6 and TRBJ2-3, with 7 bases identical to TRBD2. V dropped 2 bases and J dropped 6; count of bases not matched to a gene: 3. Per the germline V gene, CDR1 is SGHDT and CDR2 is YYEEEE. The CDR3 sequence is 13 residues long.

This clone has just one count. The chain employs TRBV2 and TRBJ2-1, with 14 bases aligning to TRBD2. The J segment lost 4 bases and the V segment lost 6 bases, leaving 2 bases of the junction unmatched. Germline V gene lookup returns CDR1 SNHLY and CDR2 FYNNEI. This CDR3 spans 15 amino acids. The CDR3 sequence: CASRGLAGDYNEQFF. In DNA, the CDR3 is TGTGCCAGCAGGGGACTAGCGGGGGATTACAATGAGCAGTTCTTC. Full variable domain (missing parts from reference TRBV2 and TRBJ2-1): EPEVTQTPSHQVTQMGQEVILRCVPISNHLYFYWYRQILGQKVEFLVSFYNNEISEKSEIFDDQFSVERPDGSNFTLKIRSTKLEDSAMYFCASRGLAGDYNEQFFGPGTRLTVL.

The rearrangement joins TRBV7-9 to TRBJ2-1; 9 bases are shared with TRBD2. Trimming took 0 bases from V and 4 from J; bases not matched to a gene: 7. Germline lookup yields CDR1 SEHNR and CDR2 FQNEAQ (reference sequence). The CDR3 is 17 residues long. CDR3 sequence (DNA): TGTGCCAGCAGCTTAGCGCCGGGACTAGCCCCTTACAATGAGCAGTTCTTC. Translating gives CASSLAPGLAPYNEQFF.

V gene TRBV28 combines with J gene TRBJ1-1; D may be TRBD1 (5 bases). The CDR3 is 15 amino acids. V was cut by 6 bases and J by 4 bases, with 18 bases left in between. Per the germline V gene, CDR1 is MDHEN and CDR2 is SYDVKM. The CDR3 spells CASSFTLGLGTEAFF. DNA of the CDR3: TGTGCCAGCAGCTTCACCCTGGGGCTGGGCACTGAAGCTTTCTTT.

The V and J genes are TRBV11-2 and TRBJ2-7, with 7 positions matching TRBD1. Trimming cost V 5 bases and J 2 bases; bases outside gene matches: 6. The CDR3 is 14 amino acids. The V gene's germline CDR1 is SGHAT and CDR2 FQNNGV. The CDR3 loop reads CASSPFTGAYEQYF. The CDR3 DNA reads as TGTGCCAGCAGCCCATTCACAGGGGCCTACGAGCAGTACTTC.

J is TRBJ2-1 and V is TRBV30, with a weak D call TRBD2 (5 bases). The germline V and J ends were trimmed by 2 bases and 4 bases, with 9 bases remaining between them. CDR1 and CDR2 from the germline V gene are GTSNPN and SVGIG (reference sequence). This CDR3 has 13 residues. The DNA of the CDR3 is TGTGCCTGGAGTTTAGGAGGATACAATGAGCAGTTCTTC. Translation gives CAWSLGGYNEQFF.

A word on this clone: Mismatch with germline at one junction end may stem from a read error. This chain connects TRBV7-7 to TRBJ2-5, with 8 bases fitting TRBD1. From germline, CDR1 is SSHAT and CDR2 FNYEAQ (reference sequence). There are 15 residues in the CDR3. CDR3 region: CASSPLGQGGGTQYF. The DNA for the CDR3 is TGTGCTAGCAGCCCTCTAGGACAGGGCGGCGGGACCCAGTACTTC.

CDR3 amino acids: CASSSMGGPQETQYF. CDR3 nucleotide sequence: TGTGCCAGCAGCTCTATGGGGGGTCCGCAAGAGACCCAGTACTTC. The gene calls are TRBV7-8 and TRBJ2-5; D may be TRBD2 (6 bases). V shed 4 bases and J shed 2 bases, with 14 bases lying between them. Looked up from germline, CDR1 is SGHVS and CDR2 is FQNEAQ. The CDR3 sequence is 15 residues long.

The chain employs TRBV5-1 and TRBJ2-1; 7 nucleotides agree with TRBD2. Germline CDR1 reads SGHRS; CDR2 reads YFSETQ. Trimming at V came to 4 bases and at J to 5 bases, leaving 3 bases not matched to a gene. CDR3 length: 13 residues. The CDR3 region is CASSTTSHNEQFF. The CDR3 DNA reads as TGCGCCAGCAGCACGACTAGCCACAATGAGCAGTTCTTC.

The V gene is TRBV6-6, the J gene TRBJ1-4; tentatively, D is TRBD1 (6 bases). Germline V gene sequence: CDR1 MNHNY, CDR2 SVGAGI (reference sequence). V was clipped by 2 bases and J by 14 bases, with 18 bases between them. This CDR3 contains 14 residues. The CDR3 coding sequence is TGTGCCAGCAGTTACCGGGGGGGGCGGGAGAGGCTGTTTTTT. This codes for CASSYRGGRERLFF.

This clone was seen just once. The chain is built from TRBV6-5 and TRBJ2-7; 7 bases are a match to TRBD1. This CDR3 has 14 amino acids. After removal of 6 bases from V and 3 bases from J, the junction contained 8 bases not matched to a gene. Germline CDR1 and CDR2: MNHEY and SVGAGI. The CDR3 nucleotides are TGTGCCAGCAGCCGGGACAGTACAAACTACGAGCAGTACTTC. Its protein product is CASSRDSTNYEQYF.

The rearrangement joins TRBV4-1 to TRBJ1-3; D gene ambiguous. CDR1 and CDR2 (germline): MGHRA, YSYEKL. Trimming pared 0 bases from V and 2 bases from J, leaving 11 bases between. There are 16 residues in the CDR3. CDR3: CASSQDRQDPGNTIYF. For the CDR3, the DNA is TGCGCCAGCAGCCAAGATCGGCAGGATCCTGGAAACACCATATATTTT.

This clone was detected only once. This chain uses TRBV30 with TRBJ2-1; tentatively, D is TRBD2 (7 bases). With 0 bases removed from V and 4 bases from J, the gap between germline ends came to 16 bases. In germline, CDR1 is GTSNPN, CDR2 SVGIG (reference sequence). CDR3 length equals 16 residues. The CDR3 coding sequence is TGTGCCTGGAGTGTATTTCGGGGGGCCCTTTACAATGAGCAGTTCTTC. Its translation: CAWSVFRGALYNEQFF.

This chain joins TRBV7-2 and TRBJ2-7; 10 nucleotides agree with TRBD1. With V trimmed by 2 bases and J by 5 bases, 3 bases remained unmatched. This CDR3 is 14 amino acids long. The V gene's germline CDR1 is SGHTA and CDR2 FQGNSA. For the CDR3, the DNA is TGTGCCAGCAGCTTATCCGACAGGGGGCACGAGCAGTACTTC. Amino acids: CASSLSDRGHEQYF.

This chain links TRBV11-3 with TRBJ2-7; 11 bases align to TRBD2. This CDR3 has 15 amino acids. Germline CDR1 SGHNT, CDR2 YENEEA. V dropped 5 bases and J dropped 5; count of bases not matched to a gene: 8. CDR3 DNA: TGTGCCAGCAGCCCTCGACTAGCGGGAATCAACGAGCAGTACTTC. Its translation: CASSPRLAGINEQYF.

The rearrangement links TRBV7-9 to TRBJ1-1; 7 bases map to TRBD1. Germline V gives CDR1 SEHNR, CDR2 FQNEAQ (reference sequence). The CDR3 has 14 residues. V shed 5 bases and J 0 bases; nucleotides not matched to a gene: 3. Written as DNA, the CDR3 is TGTGCCAGCAGCCTAGGGACAGTGAACACTGAAGCTTTCTTT. It encodes CASSLGTVNTEAFF.

The V gene is TRBV7-9, the J gene TRBJ2-3; TRBD2 matches 8 bases. With V trimmed by 5 bases and J by 4 bases, 8 bases remained unmatched. Germline CDR1 SEHNR, CDR2 FQNEAQ (reference sequence). The length of the CDR3 is 15 residues. Here the CDR3 DNA reads TGTGCCAGCAGCGCGAGCGGGAGTAGTGCAGATACGCAGTATTTT. As protein: CASSASGSSADTQYF.

This chain uses TRBV28 with TRBJ1-5, with D possibly matching TRBD1 (5 bases). The germline V and J ends were trimmed by 5 bases and 5 bases, with 19 bases remaining between them. Germline CDR1 MDHEN, CDR2 SYDVKM. This CDR3 is built from 16 residues. The CDR3 nucleotides read TGTGCCAGCAGTCCCCTTCGCCAGGGTCCGGATCAGCCCCAGCATTTT. This encodes CASSPLRQGPDQPQHF.

This clone was seen a few times. The chain links TRBV6-5 to TRBJ1-1; the D is unclear. There are 11 residues in the CDR3. Trimming pared 2 bases from V and 5 bases from J, leaving 3 bases between. Germline values: CDR1 MNHEY, CDR2 SVGAGI. The CDR3 is CASSYRTEAFF. CDR3 in DNA: TGTGCCAGCAGTTACCGGACTGAAGCTTTCTTT.

The CDR3, as DNA: TGTGCCAGCAGCTTGGTAGGGGGTGAGCAGTTCTTC. Translated: CASSLVGGEQFF. The chain is built from TRBV5-6 and TRBJ2-1, with D perhaps TRBD1 (6 bases). With 0 bases removed from V and 9 bases from J, the gap between germline ends came to 7 bases. This CDR3 has 12 residues. Germline V gene sequence: CDR1 SGHDT, CDR2 YYEEEE. The variable domain in full, completed from reference TRBV5-6 and TRBJ2-1, reads DAGVTQSPTHLIKTRGQQVTLRCSPKSGHDTVSWYQQALGQGPQFIFQYYEEEERQRGNFPDRFSGHQFPNYSSELNVNALLLGDSALYLCASSLVGGEQFFGPGTRLTVL.

The chain carries TRBV30 and TRBJ2-7; TRBD1 agrees at 10 bases. The CDR3 contains 15 residues. Germline V lookup: CDR1 GTSNPN, CDR2 SVGIG (reference sequence). The V and J ends lost 0 bases and 5 bases, in that order; junction bases with no gene match: 7. The chain's CDR3 is CAWSVRLTGGHEQYF. The DNA of the CDR3 is TGTGCCTGGAGTGTACGATTGACAGGGGGCCACGAGCAGTACTTC.

V usage is TRBV2 and J usage is TRBJ1-4; possible D gene TRBD1, 5 bases. V lost 6 bases to trimming and J lost 5 bases, with 13 bases between them. The V gene's germline CDR1 is SNHLY and CDR2 FYNNEI. CDR3 size: 14 residues. The CDR3 coding sequence is TGTGCCAGCAGCTACCGGGGGTCAAATGAAAAACTGTTTTTT. Protein sequence: CASSYRGSNEKLFF.

The chain has TRBV27 and TRBJ1-4; tentative D call: TRBD1 (6 bases). CDR1 and CDR2 from the germline V gene are MNHEY and SMNVEV (reference sequence). CDR3 length equals 13 residues. Trimming took 4 bases from V and 5 from J, leaving 8 bases between them. The CDR3 spells CASSSDSNEKLFF. CDR3 nucleotide sequence: TGTGCCAGCAGTTCGGACAGCAATGAAAAACTGTTTTTT.

V gene TRBV29-1 combines with J gene TRBJ2-1, with D hard to call. V dropped 6 bases and J dropped 5 bases, with 11 bases sitting between them. The CDR3 totals 12 residues. The germline V gene has CDR1 SQVTM and CDR2 ANQGSEA. DNA for the CDR3: TGCAGCGTCTCTCGGCGGAACAATGAGCAGTTCTTC. It is translated as CSVSRRNNEQFF.